This entry lists 10 T cell receptor beta chains sequenced from one sample in a study of blood T cell repertoires in COVID-19. Profiled with immunoSEQ multiplex PCR; TCRdb holds only in-frame clones, not every one. The table lists 200,000 or so clones, roughly four fifths of them singletons. Sequencing input: peripheral blood. These receptors were collected from a young man with active or convalescent COVID-19.

The V and J genes are TRBV28 and TRBJ2-1, with D possibly being TRBD2 (6 bases). This CDR3 spans 14 amino acids. Germline CDR1 reads MDHEN; CDR2 reads SYDVKM. V shed 6 bases and J shed 8 bases, with 17 bases lying between them. The CDR3 here is CASSPPGVRDEQFF. CDR3 coding DNA: TGTGCCAGCAGCCCCCCGGGGGTCAGGGATGAGCAGTTCTTC.

J is TRBJ1-6 and V is TRBV7-2; 10 positions agree with TRBD1. Looked up from germline, CDR1 is SGHTA and CDR2 is FQGNSA. The CDR3 is 15 residues long. The ends lost 1 base at V and 9 bases at J; junction bases unmatched: 3. In DNA, the CDR3 is TGTGCCAGCAGCTTAGAAGGGACAGGGGTTTCACCCCTCCACTTT. Amino acid sequence: CASSLEGTGVSPLHF.

This clone was counted once. This same CDR3 is encoded by further DNA sequences in the sample. This chain connects TRBV4-1 to TRBJ2-5; 9 bases fit TRBD2. The CDR3 runs 14 residues. V was pared by 3 bases and J by 3 bases, with 2 bases of the junction left unmatched. Germline assignment: CDR1 MGHRA and CDR2 YSYEKL. This CDR3 is CASSQIAGEETQYF. The CDR3 DNA follows: TGCGCCAGCAGCCAGATAGCGGGGGAAGAGACCCAGTACTTC.

The rearrangement links TRBV2 to TRBJ2-1; 13 nucleotides align to TRBD2. CDR1 and CDR2 from the germline V gene are SNHLY and FYNNEI. The CDR3 extends over 16 amino acids. After removal of 6 bases from V and 7 bases from J, the junction contained 9 bases not matched to a gene. This chain's CDR3 is CASRRTSGRAGNEQFF. CDR3 coding DNA: TGTGCCAGCAGGCGCACTAGCGGGAGGGCCGGGAATGAGCAGTTCTTC.

The gene calls are TRBV6-4 and TRBJ2-1; 8 bases match TRBD1. Germline values: CDR1 MRHNA, CDR2 SNTAGT. This CDR3 has 16 amino acids. The junction had 7 bases not matched to a gene; V was cut back by 2 bases and J by 4 bases. CDR3 sequence: CASSDTDRDRYNEQFF. CDR3 sequence (DNA): TGTGCCAGCAGTGACACTGACCGGGACAGGTACAATGAGCAGTTCTTC.

The chain employs TRBV5-4 and TRBJ2-7; D perhaps matches TRBD2 (7 bases). Germline-derived CDR1 and CDR2 are SGHNT and YYREEE (reference sequence). V gave up 0 bases and J gave up 1 base, with 11 bases separating them. This CDR3 comprises 15 residues. CDR3 nucleotides: TGTGCCAGCAGCTTGGCGGGGGGCAATTCCTACGAGCAGTACGTC. Translation gives CASSLAGGNSYEQYV.

The J gene is TRBJ2-1, the V gene TRBV2; 8 bases agree with TRBD1. This CDR3 has 15 residues. V was clipped by 1 base and J by 1 base; unmatched bases: 0. In germline, CDR1 is SNHLY, CDR2 FYNNEI. DNA of the CDR3: TGTGCCAGCAGTGAAGACAGGGGGTCCTACAATGAGCAGTTCTTC. Its protein product is CASSEDRGSYNEQFF.

This clone was counted once. J is TRBJ1-3 and V is TRBV12-3 or TRBV12-4; D unclear. The CDR3 loop spans 12 amino acids. Trimming cost V 10 bases and J 3 bases, with 10 bases left between them. DNA of the CDR3: TGTGCCACCTCCAGGTTTGGAAACACCATATATTTT. This gives the protein CATSRFGNTIYF.

In this sample, this clone turned up a few times. Other DNA sequences within the sample encode an identical CDR3. The gene calls are TRBV30 and TRBJ1-2, with D hard to call. The CDR3 loop spans 10 amino acids. V dropped 3 bases and J dropped 7 bases, with 6 bases sitting between them. The germline V gene encodes CDR1 GTSNPN and CDR2 SVGIG (reference sequence). The CDR3 coding sequence is TGTGCCTGGAGAGCGGTTGGCTACACCTTC. It specifies CAWRAVGYTF.

Of note for this clone: The junction shows a germline mismatch at one end, possibly a read error. The V call is TRBV25-1, the J call TRBJ1-3; 8 nucleotides agree with TRBD1. The germline V gene has CDR1 MGHDK and CDR2 SYGVNS. The CDR3 length is 12 residues. CDR3 bases: TGTGCCACCCAAGGACCGGGACAGGACTCTAATTTT. Its protein product is CATQGPGQDSNF.